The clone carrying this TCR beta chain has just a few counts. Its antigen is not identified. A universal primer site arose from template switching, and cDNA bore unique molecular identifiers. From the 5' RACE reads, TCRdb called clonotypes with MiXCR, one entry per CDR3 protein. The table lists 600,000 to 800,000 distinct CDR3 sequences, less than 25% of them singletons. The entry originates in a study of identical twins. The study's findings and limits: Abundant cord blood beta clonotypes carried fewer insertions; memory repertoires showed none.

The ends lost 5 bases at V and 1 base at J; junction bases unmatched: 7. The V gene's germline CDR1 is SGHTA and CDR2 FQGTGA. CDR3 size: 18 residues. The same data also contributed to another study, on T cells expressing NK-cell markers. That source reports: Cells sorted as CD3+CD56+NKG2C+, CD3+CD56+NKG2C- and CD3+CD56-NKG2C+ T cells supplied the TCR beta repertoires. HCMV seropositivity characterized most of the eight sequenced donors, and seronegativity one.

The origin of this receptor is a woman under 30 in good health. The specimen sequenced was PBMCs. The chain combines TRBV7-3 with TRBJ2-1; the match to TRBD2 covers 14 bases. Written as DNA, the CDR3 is TGTGCCAGCAGCCCACTGGGGACTAGCGGGGGATCCTACAATGAGCAGTTCTTC. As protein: CASSPLGTSGGSYNEQFF.